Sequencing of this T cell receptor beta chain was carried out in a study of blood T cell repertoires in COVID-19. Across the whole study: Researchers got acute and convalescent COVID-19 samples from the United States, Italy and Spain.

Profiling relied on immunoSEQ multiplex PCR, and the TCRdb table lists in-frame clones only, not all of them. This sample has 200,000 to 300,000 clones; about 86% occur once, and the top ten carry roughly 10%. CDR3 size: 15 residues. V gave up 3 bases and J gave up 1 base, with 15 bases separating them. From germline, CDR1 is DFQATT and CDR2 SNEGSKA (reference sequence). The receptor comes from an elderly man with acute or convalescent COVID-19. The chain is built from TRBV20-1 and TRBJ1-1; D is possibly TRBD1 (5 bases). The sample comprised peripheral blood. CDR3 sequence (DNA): TGCAGTGCTAGTAACAGGCGGGGAGGGAACACTGAAGCTTTCTTT. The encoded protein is CSASNRRGGNTEAFF.